This TCR beta chain is from a study of blood T cell repertoires in COVID-19. Study details: Acute and convalescent COVID-19 specimens originated in the United States, Italy and Spain. Nucleic acid was either cDNA or gDNA, and it came from T cells, B-cell-depleted T cells, or PBMCs.

In the original processing: For nucleated cells, counts were estimated from reference gene primer amplification. Clones were read by immunoSEQ multiplex PCR, and TCRdb kept only the in-frame ones, dropping some. Clone size and V and J calls were adopted from that table, with D and trimming inferred from the DNA. The profile shows tens of thousands of clones, around 88% of them singletons. This receptor was obtained from a woman older than 75 with active or convalescent COVID-19. The specimen was peripheral blood.

CDR3 sequence reads: CASRDTGYGYTF. The CDR3 nucleotides read TGTGCCAGCAGGGACACAGGGTATGGCTACACCTTC. The chain links TRBV6-5 to TRBJ1-2, with a tentative D call TRBD1 (6 bases). Germline values: CDR1 MNHEY, CDR2 SVGAGI. V was trimmed by 6 bases and J by 5 bases, leaving 10 bases between them. The length of the CDR3 is 12 residues.